This entry lists 20 T cell receptor beta chains sequenced from one sample in a study of blood T cell repertoires in COVID-19. TCRdb's copy holds only in-frame clones and misses some; the assay was immunoSEQ multiplex PCR. The sample has roughly 100,000 clones, about 89% seen once; the top ten hold approximately 10%. Sequencing input: peripheral blood. The receptor source for this set is a woman aged 25 to 45 with acute or convalescent COVID-19.

This chain joins TRBV19 and TRBJ2-7; 7 bases are a match to TRBD1. Germline values: CDR1 LNHDA, CDR2 SQIVND (reference sequence). The CDR3 consists of 13 residues. After removal of 5 bases from V and 3 bases from J, the junction contained 4 bases not matched to a gene. This chain's CDR3 is CASSYRDSYEQYF. The DNA for the CDR3 is TGTGCCAGTAGTTACCGGGACAGCTACGAGCAGTACTTC.

V is TRBV9 and J is TRBJ2-3; TRBD2 aligns across 10 bases. With V trimmed by 3 bases and J by 1 base, 2 bases remained unmatched. The CDR3 is 15 residues long. CDR1 and CDR2 from the germline V gene are SGDLS and YYNGEE. The CDR3 spells CASSASGGGTDTQYF. The CDR3 DNA reads TGTGCCAGCAGCGCTAGCGGGGGAGGCACAGATACGCAGTATTTT.

The J gene is TRBJ2-3, the V gene TRBV27, with 13 nucleotides matching TRBD2. This CDR3 is built from 18 residues. V dropped 2 bases and J dropped 5; count of bases not matched to a gene: 10. The germline V gene encodes CDR1 MNHEY and CDR2 SMNVEV (reference sequence). Here the CDR3 reads CASSLAGATSGGRDTQYF. The DNA for the CDR3 is TGTGCCAGCAGTTTAGCAGGAGCGACTAGCGGGGGGAGAGATACGCAGTATTTT.

The chain uses TRBV30 and TRBJ2-2, with unresolved D. This CDR3 has 12 amino acids. With 2 bases removed from V and 5 bases from J, the gap between germline ends came to 6 bases. Germline CDR1 reads GTSNPN; CDR2 reads SVGIG (reference sequence). CDR3 loop: CAWSRETGELFF. The CDR3 DNA sequence: TGTGCCTGGAGTAGAGAAACCGGGGAGCTGTTTTTT.

The J gene is TRBJ2-3, the V gene TRBV7-7; TRBD1 agrees at 8 bases. V lost 0 bases to trimming and J lost 1 base; unmatched junction nucleotides: 6. In germline, CDR1 is SSHAT, CDR2 FNYEAQ (reference sequence). The CDR3 contains 17 residues. Here the CDR3 reads CASSLAGQGQGTDTQYF. The CDR3 DNA sequence: TGTGCCAGCAGCTTAGCAGGACAGGGCCAAGGCACAGATACGCAGTATTTT. Together with reference TRBV7-7 and TRBJ2-3, the CDR3 gives the full variable domain: GAGVSQSPRYKVTKRGQDVTLRCDPISSHATLYWYQQALGQGPEFLTYFNYEAQPDKSGLPSDRFSAERPEGSISTLTIQRTEQRDSAMYRCASSLAGQGQGTDTQYFGPGTRLTVL.

The rearrangement uses TRBV12-3 or TRBV12-4 and TRBJ1-5; TRBD1 might be the D (5 bases). The CDR3 runs to 13 residues. Trimming left V 3 bases short and J 7 bases short, with 10 bases between. The CDR3: CASSFRVEQPQHF. The CDR3, as DNA: TGTGCCAGCAGTTTCAGGGTTGAACAGCCCCAGCATTTT.

This clone has just one count. The chain has TRBV6-5 and TRBJ1-1; D uncertain. This CDR3 is built from 14 residues. The germline V gene encodes CDR1 MNHEY and CDR2 SVGAGI. The V end lost 2 bases, the J end lost 5 bases, and 12 bases lay between the germline ends. CDR3 region: CASSYEGMGTEAFF. Written as DNA, the CDR3 is TGTGCCAGCAGTTACGAGGGAATGGGGACTGAAGCTTTCTTT.

This chain uses TRBV5-1 with TRBJ1-1, with TRBD1 matching 7 bases. Germline lookup yields CDR1 SGHRS and CDR2 YFSETQ. The CDR3 is made up of 15 amino acids. V was clipped by 4 bases and J by 1 base; unmatched bases: 7. The CDR3 DNA reads TGCGCCAGCAGCCGTCAGGGGGATAGGAACACTGAAGCTTTCTTT. Translation: CASSRQGDRNTEAFF.

The V and J genes are TRBV9 and TRBJ2-1, with 9 bases identical to TRBD2. V was pared by 3 bases and J by 4 bases, with 14 bases of the junction left unmatched. This CDR3 is built from 18 residues. Germline CDR1 and CDR2: SGDLS and YYNGEE. This chain's CDR3 is CASSAPLPSGGKYNEQFF. The CDR3 bases are TGTGCCAGCAGCGCCCCCCTCCCCAGCGGGGGGAAATACAATGAGCAGTTCTTC. The full variable domain, with the rest looked up from reference TRBV9 and TRBJ2-1, is DSGVTQTPKHLITATGQRVTLRCSPRSGDLSVYWYQQSLDQGLQFLIQYYNGEERAKGNILERFSAQQFPDLHSELNLSSLELGDSALYFCASSAPLPSGGKYNEQFFGPGTRLTVL.

CDR3 sequence reads: CASSQGLENEQFF. The CDR3 DNA reads as TGTGCCAGCAGCCAGGGACTAGAGAATGAGCAGTTCTTC. V usage is TRBV3-1 (or the pseudogene TRBV3-2) and J usage is TRBJ2-1; 8 bases align to TRBD2. The CDR3 is 13 amino acids. Germline trimming cut 3 bases from V and 7 bases from J; bases unmatched to any gene: 2. Germline lookup yields CDR1 LGHDT and CDR2 YNNKEL (reference sequence).

The gene calls are TRBV11-3 and TRBJ2-2, with TRBD1 matching over 9 bases. The CDR3 covers 16 residues. Germline V gene sequence: CDR1 SGHNT, CDR2 YENEEA. V was pared by 6 bases and J by 6 bases, with 11 bases of the junction left unmatched. Here the CDR3 reads CASSPTGGERAGELFF. The DNA of the CDR3 is TGTGCCAGCAGTCCTACAGGGGGCGAAAGGGCCGGGGAGCTGTTTTTT.

The V call is TRBV30, the J call TRBJ1-1; 7 nucleotides match TRBD1. The CDR3 is made up of 13 amino acids. The V and J ends lost 6 bases and 0 bases, in that order; junction bases with no gene match: 4. Germline V gives CDR1 GTSNPN, CDR2 SVGIG (reference sequence). The CDR3 coding sequence is TGTGCCTGTAAGGGACAGTTGAACACTGAAGCTTTCTTT. Translation gives CACKGQLNTEAFF.

The J gene is TRBJ1-4, the V gene TRBV5-6; tentative D call: TRBD1 (6 bases). The CDR3 is made up of 15 amino acids. Germline V gene data show CDR1 as SGHDT and CDR2 as YYEEEE. The V end was cut by 0 bases, the J end by 5 bases, with 11 bases between. As DNA, the CDR3 is TGTGCCAGCAGCTTGGTGGGGGCGATGAATGAAAAACTGTTTTTT. Translated: CASSLVGAMNEKLFF.

In DNA form, the CDR3 reads TGTGCCAGCAGCTCCCGAGACAGGGCGGGTACTGAAGCTTTCTTT. The encoded protein is CASSSRDRAGTEAFF. This chain links TRBV9 with TRBJ1-1, with TRBD1 matching 7 bases. CDR1 is SGDLS, CDR2 YYNGEE, per germline. The CDR3 runs to 15 residues. The V segment lost 4 bases and the J segment 5 bases; nucleotides outside the gene matches: 11.

The J gene is TRBJ1-1, the V gene TRBV5-1; TRBD1 aligns across 7 bases. The CDR3 totals 14 residues. Trimming took 2 bases from V and 3 from J; bases not matched to a gene: 4. The V gene's germline CDR1 is SGHRS and CDR2 YFSETQ. The DNA of the CDR3 is TGCGCCAGCAGCTTCGAGGGGGCTTACACTGAAGCTTTCTTT. Translation: CASSFEGAYTEAFF.

This chain links TRBV9 with TRBJ2-3, with D possibly being TRBD2 (6 bases). Germline assignment: CDR1 SGDLS and CDR2 YYNGEE. Trimming pared 7 bases from V and 2 bases from J, leaving 17 bases between. The CDR3 spans 15 residues. CDR3 in DNA: TGTGCCAGCTCACTCCGGGACTCTTACACAGATACGCAGTATTTT. Its protein product is CASSLRDSYTDTQYF.

The chain uses TRBV15 and TRBJ2-1; D may be TRBD1 (5 bases). The CDR3 loop spans 14 amino acids. Germline CDR1 is LNHNV and CDR2 is YYDKDF (reference sequence). V lost 3 bases and J 0 bases, leaving 6 bases between the germline ends. The CDR3 DNA sequence: TGTGCCACCAGCAGCAGGGCCTCCTACAATGAGCAGTTCTTC. Residues: CATSSRASYNEQFF.

The rearrangement links TRBV18 to TRBJ2-7; a weak D match, TRBD2 (5 bases). The CDR3 has 15 residues. V lost 2 bases and J 3 bases, leaving 14 bases between the germline ends. Germline loops: CDR1 KGHSH, CDR2 LQKENI. Written as DNA, the CDR3 is TGTGCCAGCTCACCAACGGACGGGGTCGGCTACGAGCAGTACTTC. Translated: CASSPTDGVGYEQYF.

The rearrangement links TRBV11-3 to TRBJ2-7, with D perhaps TRBD1 (6 bases). This CDR3 has 14 amino acids. Germline values: CDR1 SGHNT, CDR2 YENEEA. With 5 bases removed from V and 1 base from J, the gap between germline ends came to 12 bases. This CDR3 is CASSTQQGSYEQYF. CDR3 DNA: TGTGCCAGCAGCACGCAACAGGGATCCTACGAGCAGTACTTC.

The chain carries TRBV7-6 and TRBJ2-3; D call uncertain. Trimming left V 5 bases short and J 5 bases short, with 11 bases between. CDR3 size: 13 residues. Germline assignment: CDR1 SGHVS and CDR2 FNYEAQ. In nucleotides, the CDR3 is TGTGCCAGCAGCCTCAACTCGAAAGATACGCAGTATTTT. It yields the protein CASSLNSKDTQYF.